This passage covers 2 T cell receptor beta chains from one sample sequenced in a study of cytomegalovirus exposure and HLA in healthy donors. Primers included in the PCR were 60 Vbeta and 13 Jbeta primers. Clones were sequenced by immunoSEQ multiplex PCR, and TCRdb holds only the in-frame ones, with some missing. The profile covers around 110,000 clones, with roughly 9% appearing a single time and over 2.5% taken by the ten largest. The sample consisted of PBMCs. These receptors were taken from a man aged 30-40 years in good health and CMV-seronegative.

This clone was detected only a few times. The chain is built from TRBV30 and TRBJ1-3; D call uncertain. The ends were cut back, 7 bases at V and 0 bases at J, with 10 bases in the middle. This CDR3 spans 13 amino acids. Germline CDR1 reads GTSNPN; CDR2 reads SVGIG (reference sequence). In DNA, the CDR3 is TGTGCCTTGGGAGATTTCTCTGGAAACACCATATATTTT. Its translation is CALGDFSGNTIYF.

V gene TRBV6-5 combines with J gene TRBJ2-5, with D possibly matching TRBD2 (5 bases). The germline V and J ends were trimmed by 6 bases and 5 bases, with 19 bases remaining between them. The germline CDR1 and CDR2 sequences are MNHEY and SVGAGI. This CDR3 has 15 amino acids. CDR3 in DNA: TGTGCCAGCAGCCCCGGGAAAGGGTGGATGGAGACCCAGTACTTC. Protein sequence: CASSPGKGWMETQYF.